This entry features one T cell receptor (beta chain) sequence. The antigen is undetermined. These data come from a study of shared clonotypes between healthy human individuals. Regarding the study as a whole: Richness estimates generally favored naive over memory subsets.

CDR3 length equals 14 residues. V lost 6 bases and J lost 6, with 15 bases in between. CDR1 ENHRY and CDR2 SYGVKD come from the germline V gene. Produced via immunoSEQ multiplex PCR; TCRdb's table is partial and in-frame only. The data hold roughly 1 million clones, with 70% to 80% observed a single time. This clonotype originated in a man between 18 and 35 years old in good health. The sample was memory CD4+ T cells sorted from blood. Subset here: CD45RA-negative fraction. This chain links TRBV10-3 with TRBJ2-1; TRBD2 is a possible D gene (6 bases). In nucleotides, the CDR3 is TGTGCCATCAGAACGAACGGGAGAGGCAATGAGCAGTTCTTC. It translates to CAIRTNGRGNEQFF.